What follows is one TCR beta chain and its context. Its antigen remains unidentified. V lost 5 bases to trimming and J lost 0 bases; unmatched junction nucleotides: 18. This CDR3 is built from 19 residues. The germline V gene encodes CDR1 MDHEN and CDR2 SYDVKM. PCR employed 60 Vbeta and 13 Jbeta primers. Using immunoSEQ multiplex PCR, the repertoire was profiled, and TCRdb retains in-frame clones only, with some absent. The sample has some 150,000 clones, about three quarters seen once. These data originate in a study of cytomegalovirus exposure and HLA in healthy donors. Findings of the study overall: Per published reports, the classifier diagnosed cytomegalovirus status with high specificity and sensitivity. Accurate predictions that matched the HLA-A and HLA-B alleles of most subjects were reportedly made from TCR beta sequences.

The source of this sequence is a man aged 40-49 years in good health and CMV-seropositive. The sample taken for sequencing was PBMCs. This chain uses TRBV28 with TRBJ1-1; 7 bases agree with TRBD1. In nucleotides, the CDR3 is TGTGCCAGCAGTCCTAACGTAAGAGGGACAGAAACCATGAACACTGAAGCTTTCTTT. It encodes CASSPNVRGTETMNTEAFF.